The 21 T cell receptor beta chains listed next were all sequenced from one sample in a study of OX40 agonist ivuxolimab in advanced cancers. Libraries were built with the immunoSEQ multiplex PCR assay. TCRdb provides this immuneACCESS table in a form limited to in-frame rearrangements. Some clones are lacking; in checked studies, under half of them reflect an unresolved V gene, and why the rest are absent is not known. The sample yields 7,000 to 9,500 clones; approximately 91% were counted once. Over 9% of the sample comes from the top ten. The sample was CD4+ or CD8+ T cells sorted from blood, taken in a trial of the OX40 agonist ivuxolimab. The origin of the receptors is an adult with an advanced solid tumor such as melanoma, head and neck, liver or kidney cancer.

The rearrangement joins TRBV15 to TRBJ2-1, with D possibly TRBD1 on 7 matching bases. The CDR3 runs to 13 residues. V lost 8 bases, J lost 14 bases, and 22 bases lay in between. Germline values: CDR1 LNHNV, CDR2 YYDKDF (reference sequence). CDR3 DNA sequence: TGTGCCACCGGCGGAGGGGGCCACGATCGGGAGTTCTTC. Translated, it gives CATGGGGHDREFF.

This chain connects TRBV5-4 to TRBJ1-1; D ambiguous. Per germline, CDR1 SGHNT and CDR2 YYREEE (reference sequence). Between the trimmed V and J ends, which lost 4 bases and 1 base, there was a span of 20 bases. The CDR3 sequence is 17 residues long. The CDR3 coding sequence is TGTGCCAGCAGCGCCGGACCGCTTTTGAGGGCGAACACTGAAGCTTTCTTT. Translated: CASSAGPLLRANTEAFF.

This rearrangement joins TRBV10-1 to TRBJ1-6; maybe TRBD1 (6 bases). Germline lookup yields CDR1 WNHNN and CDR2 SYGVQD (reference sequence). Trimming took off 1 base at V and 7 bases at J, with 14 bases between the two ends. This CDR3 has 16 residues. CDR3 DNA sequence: TGCGCCAGCAGTGAGTTTAACGCAGGGGCGAATTCACCCCTCCACTTT. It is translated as CASSEFNAGANSPLHF.

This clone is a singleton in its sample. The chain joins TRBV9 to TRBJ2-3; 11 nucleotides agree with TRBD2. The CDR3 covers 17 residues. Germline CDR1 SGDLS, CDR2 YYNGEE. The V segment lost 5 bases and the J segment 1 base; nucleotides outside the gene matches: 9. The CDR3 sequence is CASSEGLLAGGTDTQYF. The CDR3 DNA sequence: TGTGCCAGCAGTGAGGGTTTACTAGCGGGGGGCACAGATACGCAGTATTTT.

The CDR3 DNA reads TGTGCCAGCAGCTTAGCGTCAATAGACTACAATGAGCAGTTCTTC. Its translation: CASSLASIDYNEQFF. The J gene is TRBJ2-1, the V gene TRBV7-8; D gene ambiguous. Trimming left V 0 bases short and J 3 bases short, with 9 bases between. CDR3 size: 15 residues. Looked up from germline, CDR1 is SGHVS and CDR2 is FQNEAQ.

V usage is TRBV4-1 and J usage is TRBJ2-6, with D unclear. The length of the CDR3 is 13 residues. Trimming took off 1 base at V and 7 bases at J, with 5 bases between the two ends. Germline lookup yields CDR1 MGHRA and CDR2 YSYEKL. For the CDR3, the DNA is TGCGCCAGCAGCCAAGTTGGAGCCAACGTCCTGACTTTC. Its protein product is CASSQVGANVLTF.

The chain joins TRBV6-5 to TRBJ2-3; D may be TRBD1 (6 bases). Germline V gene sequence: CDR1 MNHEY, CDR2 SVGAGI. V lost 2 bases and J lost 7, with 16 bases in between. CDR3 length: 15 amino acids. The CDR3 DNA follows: TGTGCCAGCAGTTACAGGACAGACAGTTTAAATACGCAGTATTTT. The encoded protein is CASSYRTDSLNTQYF.

The CDR3 region is CASTPGTPPGANVLTF. As DNA, the CDR3 is TGTGCCAGTACCCCAGGGACACCCCCTGGGGCCAACGTCCTGACTTTC. V usage is TRBV19 and J usage is TRBJ2-6; D perhaps matches TRBD1 (6 bases). Germline loops: CDR1 LNHDA, CDR2 SQIVND (reference sequence). CDR3 length: 16 amino acids. The V and J ends lost 7 bases and 2 bases respectively, with 15 bases between them.

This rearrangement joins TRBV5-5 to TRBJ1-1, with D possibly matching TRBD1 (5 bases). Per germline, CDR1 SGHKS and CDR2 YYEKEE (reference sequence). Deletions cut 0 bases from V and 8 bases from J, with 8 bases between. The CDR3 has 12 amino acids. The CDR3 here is CASSLEGTEAFF. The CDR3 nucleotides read TGTGCCAGCAGCTTGGAGGGGACGGAAGCTTTCTTT. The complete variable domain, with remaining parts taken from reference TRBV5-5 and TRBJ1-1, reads DAGVTQSPTHLIKTRGQQVTLRCSPISGHKSVSWYQQVLGQGPQFIFQYYEKEERGRGNFPDRFSARQFPNYSSELNVNALLLGDSALYLCASSLEGTEAFFGQGTRLTVV.

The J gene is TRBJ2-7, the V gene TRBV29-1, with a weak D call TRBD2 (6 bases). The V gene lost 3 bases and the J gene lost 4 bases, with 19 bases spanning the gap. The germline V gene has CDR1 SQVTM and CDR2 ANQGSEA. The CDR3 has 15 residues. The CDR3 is CSVEVPGERGYEQYF. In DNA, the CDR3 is TGCAGCGTTGAGGTACCGGGGGAAAGGGGTTACGAGCAGTACTTC.

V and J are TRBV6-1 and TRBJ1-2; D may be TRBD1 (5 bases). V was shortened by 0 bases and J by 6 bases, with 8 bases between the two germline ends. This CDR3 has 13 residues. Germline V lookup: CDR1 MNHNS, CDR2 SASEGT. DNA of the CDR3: TGTGCCAGCAGTGAAGCACAGGTGGATGGCTACACCTTC. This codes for CASSEAQVDGYTF.

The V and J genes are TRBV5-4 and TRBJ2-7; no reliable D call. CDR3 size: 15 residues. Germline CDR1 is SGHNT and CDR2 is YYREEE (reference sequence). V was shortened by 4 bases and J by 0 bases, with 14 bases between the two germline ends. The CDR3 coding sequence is TGTGCCAGCAGCCACCCGTCTGCGGCCTCCTACGAGCAGTACTTC. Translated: CASSHPSAASYEQYF.

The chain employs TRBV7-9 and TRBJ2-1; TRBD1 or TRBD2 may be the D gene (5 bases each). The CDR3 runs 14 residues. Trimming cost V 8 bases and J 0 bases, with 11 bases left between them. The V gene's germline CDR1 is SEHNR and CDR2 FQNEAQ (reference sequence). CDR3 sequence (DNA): TGTGCCAGCGCGAAGGGGAGCTCCTACAATGAGCAGTTCTTC. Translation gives CASAKGSSYNEQFF.

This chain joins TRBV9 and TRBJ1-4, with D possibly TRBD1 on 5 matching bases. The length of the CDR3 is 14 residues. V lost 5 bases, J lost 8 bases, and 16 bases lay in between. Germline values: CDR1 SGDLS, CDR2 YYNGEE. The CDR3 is CASSPPRGEEKLFF. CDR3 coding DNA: TGTGCCAGCAGTCCTCCCCGAGGGGAGGAAAAACTGTTTTTT.

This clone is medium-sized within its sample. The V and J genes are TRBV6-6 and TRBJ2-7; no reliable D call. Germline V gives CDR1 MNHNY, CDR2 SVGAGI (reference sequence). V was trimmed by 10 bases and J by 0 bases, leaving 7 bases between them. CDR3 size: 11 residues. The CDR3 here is CATSLSYEQYF. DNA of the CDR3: TGTGCCACGTCTCTCTCCTACGAGCAGTACTTC.

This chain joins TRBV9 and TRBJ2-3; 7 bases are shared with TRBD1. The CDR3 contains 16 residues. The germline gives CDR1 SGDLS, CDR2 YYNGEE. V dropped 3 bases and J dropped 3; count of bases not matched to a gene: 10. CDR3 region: CASSGTGAVGTDTQYF. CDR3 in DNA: TGTGCCAGCAGCGGTACAGGGGCAGTGGGGACAGATACGCAGTATTTT.

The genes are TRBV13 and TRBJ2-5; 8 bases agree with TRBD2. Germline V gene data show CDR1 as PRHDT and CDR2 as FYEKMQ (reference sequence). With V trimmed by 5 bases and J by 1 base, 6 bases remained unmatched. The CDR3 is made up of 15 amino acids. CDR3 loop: CASSQGRGGQETQYF. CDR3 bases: TGTGCCAGCAGCCAGGGCCGGGGGGGCCAAGAGACCCAGTACTTC.

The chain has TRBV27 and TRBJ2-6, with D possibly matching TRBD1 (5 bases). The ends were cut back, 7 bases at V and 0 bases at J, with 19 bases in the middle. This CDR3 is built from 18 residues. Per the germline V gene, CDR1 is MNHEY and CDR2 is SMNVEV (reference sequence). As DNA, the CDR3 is TGTGCCAGCACTAGGAAAGGGGCCGGATACTCTGGGGCCAACGTCCTGACTTTC. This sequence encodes CASTRKGAGYSGANVLTF.

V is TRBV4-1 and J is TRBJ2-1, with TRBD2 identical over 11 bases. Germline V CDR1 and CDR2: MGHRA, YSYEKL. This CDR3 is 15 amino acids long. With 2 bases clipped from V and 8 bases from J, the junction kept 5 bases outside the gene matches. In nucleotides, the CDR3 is TGCGCCAGCAGCCAATCTAGCGGGGGGTGGGATGAGCAGTTCTTC. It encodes CASSQSSGGWDEQFF.

CDR3 DNA sequence: TGTGCCAGCAAATTACAGGGGATGAACACTGAAGCTTTCTTT. Translating it yields CASKLQGMNTEAFF. The chain is built from TRBV27 and TRBJ1-1; 7 bases map to TRBD1. Germline values: CDR1 MNHEY, CDR2 SMNVEV (reference sequence). The CDR3 extends over 14 amino acids. V shed 7 bases and J 0 bases; nucleotides not matched to a gene: 5.

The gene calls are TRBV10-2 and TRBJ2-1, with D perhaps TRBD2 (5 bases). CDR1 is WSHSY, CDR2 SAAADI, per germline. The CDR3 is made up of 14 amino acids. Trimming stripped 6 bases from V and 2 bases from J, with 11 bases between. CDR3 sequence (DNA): TGCGCCAGCAGATCCGGGGATGCCTACAATGAGCAGTTCTTC. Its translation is CASRSGDAYNEQFF.